The T cell receptor beta chain described here comes from a study of vaccination effects on CD4 cells after COVID-19. The overall study: Ahead of sequencing, the ViraFEST assay grew antigen-specific CD4+ T cells using viral peptide pools.

V was pared by 3 bases and J by 2 bases, with 10 bases between. This CDR3 is 14 amino acids long. Per germline, CDR1 KGHSH and CDR2 LQKENI. Culturing for 10 to 11 days preceded CD4+ T cell isolation. Vaccinated recipients, who were negative for nucleocapsid antibodies, had no history of SARS-CoV-2 infection. A note on this clone: The antigen is unknown.

Using immunoSEQ multiplex PCR, the repertoire was profiled, and TCRdb retains in-frame clones only, with some absent. The repertoire consists of 50,000 to 75,000 clones, with more than 60% occurring once and the leading ten covering approximately 2.8%. This TCR was sampled from a human donor who received a COVID-19 vaccine. The chain is built from TRBV18 and TRBJ2-5, with D uncertain. The specimen was CD4+ T cells from PBMCs cultured without peptide, collected before COVID-19 vaccination. CDR3 in amino acids: CASSPPTLQETQYF. In DNA, the CDR3 is TGTGCCAGCTCACCGCCGACGTTACAAGAGACCCAGTACTTC.